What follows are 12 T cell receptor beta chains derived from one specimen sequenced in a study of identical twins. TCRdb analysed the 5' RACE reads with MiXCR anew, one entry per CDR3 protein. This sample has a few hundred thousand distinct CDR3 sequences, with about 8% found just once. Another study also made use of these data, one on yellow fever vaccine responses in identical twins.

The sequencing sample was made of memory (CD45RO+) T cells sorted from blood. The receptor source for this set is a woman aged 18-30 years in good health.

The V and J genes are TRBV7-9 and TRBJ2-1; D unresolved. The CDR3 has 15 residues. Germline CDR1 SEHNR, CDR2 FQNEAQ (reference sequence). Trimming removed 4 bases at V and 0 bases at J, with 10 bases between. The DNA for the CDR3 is TGTGCCAGCAGCTCGGTCCCCGGCTCCTACAATGAGCAGTTCTTC. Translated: CASSSVPGSYNEQFF.

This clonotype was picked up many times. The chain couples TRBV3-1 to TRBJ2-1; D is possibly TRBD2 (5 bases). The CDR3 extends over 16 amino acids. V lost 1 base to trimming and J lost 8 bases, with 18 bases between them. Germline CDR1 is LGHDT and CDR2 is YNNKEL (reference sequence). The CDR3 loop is CASSQGPALGIYEQFF. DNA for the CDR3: TGTGCCAGCAGCCAAGGACCGGCACTAGGTATTTATGAGCAGTTCTTC.

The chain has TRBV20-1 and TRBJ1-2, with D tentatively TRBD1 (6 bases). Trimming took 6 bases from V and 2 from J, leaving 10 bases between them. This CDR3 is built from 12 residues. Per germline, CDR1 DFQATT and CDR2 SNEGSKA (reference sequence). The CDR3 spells CSARTGNYGYTF. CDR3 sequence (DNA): TGCAGTGCGAGAACAGGGAACTATGGCTACACCTTC.

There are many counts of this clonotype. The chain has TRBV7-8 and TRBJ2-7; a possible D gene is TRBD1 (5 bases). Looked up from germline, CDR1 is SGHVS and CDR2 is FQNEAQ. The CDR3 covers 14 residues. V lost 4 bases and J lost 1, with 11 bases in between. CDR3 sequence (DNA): TGTGCCAGCAGCTCAAAGGGGCCGTCCTACGAGCAGTACTTC. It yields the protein CASSSKGPSYEQYF.

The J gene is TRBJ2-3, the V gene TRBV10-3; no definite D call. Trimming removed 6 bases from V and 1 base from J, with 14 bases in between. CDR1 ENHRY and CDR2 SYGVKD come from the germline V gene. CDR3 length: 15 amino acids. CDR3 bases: TGTGCCATCAGGAACGGGTGGGTCGGCACAGATACGCAGTATTTT. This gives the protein CAIRNGWVGTDTQYF.

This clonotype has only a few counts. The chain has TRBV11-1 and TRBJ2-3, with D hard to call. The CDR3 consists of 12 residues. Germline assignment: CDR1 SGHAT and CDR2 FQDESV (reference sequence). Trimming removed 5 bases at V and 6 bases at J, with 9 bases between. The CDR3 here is CASSHITDTQYF. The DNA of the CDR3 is TGTGCCAGCAGCCACATTACGGATACGCAGTATTTT. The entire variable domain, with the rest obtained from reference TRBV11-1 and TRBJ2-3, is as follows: EAEVAQSPRYKITEKSQAVAFWCDPISGHATLYWYRQILGQGPELLVQFQDESVVDDSQLPKDRFSAERLKGVDSTLKIQPAELGDSAMYLCASSHITDTQYFGPGTRLTVL.

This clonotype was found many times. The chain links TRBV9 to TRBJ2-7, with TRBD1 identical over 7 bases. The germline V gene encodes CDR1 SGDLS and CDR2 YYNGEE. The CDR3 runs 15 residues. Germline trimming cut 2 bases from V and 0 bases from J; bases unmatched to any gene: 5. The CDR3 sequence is CASSVSGQASYEQYF. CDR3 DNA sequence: TGTGCCAGCAGCGTCTCTGGACAGGCCTCCTACGAGCAGTACTTC.

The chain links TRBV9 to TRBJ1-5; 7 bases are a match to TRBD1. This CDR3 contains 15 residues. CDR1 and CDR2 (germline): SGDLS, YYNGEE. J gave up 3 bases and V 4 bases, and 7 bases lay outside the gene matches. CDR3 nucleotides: TGTGCCAGCAGCCCGCCTGGGACAGACAATCAGCCCCAGCATTTT. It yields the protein CASSPPGTDNQPQHF.

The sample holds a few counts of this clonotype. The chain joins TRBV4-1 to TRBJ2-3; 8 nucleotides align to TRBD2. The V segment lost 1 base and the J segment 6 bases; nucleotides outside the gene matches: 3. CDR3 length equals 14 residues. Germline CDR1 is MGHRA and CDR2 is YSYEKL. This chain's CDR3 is CASSQGSGVDTQYF. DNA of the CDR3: TGCGCCAGCAGCCAAGGTAGCGGGGTTGATACGCAGTATTTT.

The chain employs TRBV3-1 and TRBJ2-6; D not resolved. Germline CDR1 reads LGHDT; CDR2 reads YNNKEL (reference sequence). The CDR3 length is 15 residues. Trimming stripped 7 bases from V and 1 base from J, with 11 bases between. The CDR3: CASTPRASGANVLTF. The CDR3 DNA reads TGTGCCAGCACCCCCCGAGCATCTGGGGCCAACGTCCTGACTTTC. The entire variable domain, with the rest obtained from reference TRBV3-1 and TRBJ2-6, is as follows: DTAVSQTPKYLVTQMGNDKSIKCEQNLGHDTMYWYKQDSKKFLKIMFSYNNKELIINETVPNRFSPKSPDKAHLNLHINSLELGDSAVYFCASTPRASGANVLTFGAGSRLTVL.

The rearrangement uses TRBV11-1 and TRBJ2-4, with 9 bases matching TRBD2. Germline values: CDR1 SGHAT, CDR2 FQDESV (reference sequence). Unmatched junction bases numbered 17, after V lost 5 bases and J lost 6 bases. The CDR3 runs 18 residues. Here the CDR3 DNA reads TGTGCCAGCAGCCCCACGGGGCGGGGGGGCCTTCATGGAAACATTCAGTACTTC. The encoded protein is CASSPTGRGGLHGNIQYF.

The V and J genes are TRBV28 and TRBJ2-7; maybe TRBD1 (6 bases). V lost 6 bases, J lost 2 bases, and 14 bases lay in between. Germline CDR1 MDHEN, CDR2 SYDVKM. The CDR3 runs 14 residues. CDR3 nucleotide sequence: TGTGCCAGCAGCGAACAGGGCCGTCCCTACGAGCAGTACGTC. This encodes CASSEQGRPYEQYV.